This entry lists 18 T cell receptor beta chains sequenced from one sample in a study of CD8 T cells in Susac syndrome (dated by TCRdb to about 2019). Library method: the immunoSEQ multiplex PCR assay. RNA was extracted with the RNeasy kit and 0.5 to 1 ug was reverse transcribed using random hexamers. In TCRdb, the public reads were trimmed at Q25 with fastp and aligned with MiXCR, with productive beta chains retained. Entries that share a CDR3 protein sequence are merged under the most common genes and DNA. Counted in this sample were about 22,000 distinct CDR3 sequences; approximately 93% of them appeared once. Together, the top ten hold 0.25% to 0.3% of the sample. The sample was CD8+ T cells from PBMCs. Receptor source: a human donor in good health.

The CDR3 is CASRFTDRVNQPQHF. The CDR3 DNA sequence: TGTGCCAGCAGGTTTACGGACAGGGTTAATCAGCCCCAGCATTTT. The chain recombines TRBV6-1 with TRBJ1-5; TRBD1 aligns across 8 bases. Trimming removed 6 bases from V and 4 bases from J; junction bases left unmatched: 8. Looked up from germline, CDR1 is MNHNS and CDR2 is SASEGT. CDR3 length: 15 amino acids.

This sequence joins TRBV12-3 or TRBV12-4 and TRBJ2-1; D is possibly TRBD1 (6 bases). The V gene lost 5 bases and the J gene lost 4 bases, with 12 bases spanning the gap. The CDR3 is 14 amino acids. DNA of the CDR3: TGTGCCAGCAGTCAACGAACAGGGTACAATGAGCAGTTCTTC. It specifies CASSQRTGYNEQFF.

The rearrangement links TRBV12-3 or TRBV12-4 to TRBJ2-2; 7 bases fit TRBD2. Losses at the gene ends were 7 bases for V and 5 bases for J; bases not matched to a gene: 1. This CDR3 comprises 12 residues. The CDR3 sequence is CASTGGTGELFF. The DNA for the CDR3 is TGTGCCAGCACGGGGGGAACCGGGGAGCTGTTTTTT.

The chain combines TRBV20-1 with TRBJ1-5, with 8 positions matching TRBD1. Germline V gene lookup returns CDR1 DFQATT and CDR2 SNEGSKA (reference sequence). The CDR3 runs 18 residues. Trimming at V came to 1 base and at J to 7 bases, leaving 18 bases not matched to a gene. The CDR3 reads CSARGGTGQLTAGQPQHF. The CDR3 DNA is TGCAGTGCTAGAGGCGGGACAGGACAACTAACGGCGGGGCAGCCCCAGCATTTT.

Remarks on this clonotype: One junction end does not reproduce the germline sequence, and a read error may be involved. This rearrangement joins TRBV7-9 to TRBJ2-1; D perhaps matches TRBD1 (6 bases). Germline lookup yields CDR1 SEHNR and CDR2 FQNEAQ (reference sequence). There are 16 residues in the CDR3. CDR3 loop: CASSSMARGLNNEQFF. The CDR3 DNA follows: TGTGCCAGCAGCTCTATGGCCAGGGGCCTCAACAATGAACAGTTCTTC.

The chain couples TRBV28 to TRBJ2-7; 9 bases agree with TRBD1. This CDR3 region has 17 residues. Germline CDR1 reads MDHEN; CDR2 reads SYDVKM. V lost 6 bases, J lost 7 bases, and 19 bases stayed unmatched. In nucleotides, the CDR3 is TGTGCCAGCAGCCACCCGAGGACAGGGGTAGTAGCAGGGGAGCAGTACTTC. Amino acid sequence: CASSHPRTGVVAGEQYF.

V gene TRBV9 combines with J gene TRBJ2-1, with TRBD2 identical over 11 bases. Per germline, CDR1 SGDLS and CDR2 YYNGEE. The J segment lost 3 bases and the V segment lost 0 bases, leaving 11 bases of the junction unmatched. This CDR3 is 19 amino acids long. The CDR3 protein is CASSVEEGLAGGFYNEQFF. The CDR3 DNA reads TGTGCCAGCAGCGTAGAAGAGGGGTTAGCGGGGGGGTTCTACAATGAGCAGTTCTTC.

The chain recombines TRBV5-4 with TRBJ2-7; 7 positions agree with TRBD2. CDR1 SGHNT and CDR2 YYREEE come from the germline V gene (reference sequence). J was trimmed by 4 bases and V by 1 base; bases with no gene match: 8. This CDR3 has 15 residues. CDR3 protein: CASSLWPSGKYEQYF. Here the CDR3 DNA reads TGTGCCAGCAGCTTGTGGCCTAGCGGAAAGTACGAGCAGTACTTC.

CDR3 in amino acids: CASSLNGGGTSYNEQFF. As DNA, the CDR3 is TGTGCCAGCAGCTTAAACGGGGGCGGGACCTCCTACAATGAGCAGTTCTTC. The chain employs TRBV7-8 and TRBJ2-1; D tentatively reads TRBD1 or TRBD2 (6 bases each). Germline V CDR1 and CDR2: SGHVS, FQNEAQ. The CDR3 totals 17 residues. V gave up 2 bases and J gave up 0 bases, with 14 bases separating them.

This clonotype appeared a single time. The chain joins TRBV6-2 or TRBV6-3 to TRBJ1-5, with unresolved D. The CDR3 is 14 residues long. CDR1 MNHEY and CDR2 SVGEGT come from the germline V gene. Trimming took 2 bases from V and 3 from J, leaving 8 bases between them. The CDR3 sequence is CASSYRGINQPQHF. The CDR3 coding sequence is TGTGCCAGCAGTTACCGGGGAATCAATCAGCCCCAGCATTTT.

The sample holds one count of this clonotype. The chain recombines TRBV23-1 with TRBJ2-4; D remains unclear. TRBV23-1 carries the ORF label, with uncertain function. The V and J ends lost 2 bases and 9 bases respectively, with 17 bases between them. The CDR3 runs 15 residues. The CDR3, as DNA: TGCGCCAGCAGTCAACCCTTGGGGAAGGGCGGCATTCAGTACTTC. Translating it yields CASSQPLGKGGIQYF.

V and J are TRBV9 and TRBJ1-5, with 10 positions matching TRBD1. The CDR3 totals 15 residues. Germline CDR1 and CDR2: SGDLS and YYNGEE. V trimming: 3 bases; J trimming: 8 bases; junction bases outside the gene matches: 8. CDR3 DNA sequence: TGTGCCAGCAGCGCCGGGACAGGGGAGGTGAAGCCCCAGCATTTT. Translating it yields CASSAGTGEVKPQHF.

This sequence joins TRBV12-3 or TRBV12-4 and TRBJ2-7; no definite D call. The CDR3 loop spans 12 amino acids. The V gene lost 6 bases and the J gene lost 6 bases, with 12 bases spanning the gap. The CDR3 nucleotides are TGTGCCAGCAGCCCCCAGGCCGTCGAGCAGTACTTC. Its protein is CASSPQAVEQYF.

This chain uses TRBV27 with TRBJ1-1, with 8 nucleotides matching TRBD1. The trim removed 1 base at V and 3 bases at J, leaving 4 bases unmatched. Germline CDR1 is MNHEY and CDR2 is SMNVEV (reference sequence). This CDR3 spans 15 amino acids. CDR3 bases: TGTGCCAGCAGTTTATATAAGACAGGGGACACTGAAGCTTTCTTT. It codes for CASSLYKTGDTEAFF.

The chain recombines TRBV4-3 with TRBJ1-1; D gene uncertain. The CDR3 has 13 residues. CDR1 and CDR2 (germline): LGHNA, YSLEER. V shed 1 base and J shed 12 bases, with 15 bases lying between them. The CDR3 spells CASSQAIGHETFF. CDR3 coding DNA: TGCGCCAGCAGCCAAGCAATAGGTCATGAGACTTTCTTT.

The rearrangement uses TRBV10-3 and TRBJ2-7; D is unresolved. The CDR3 spans 11 residues. Germline V lookup: CDR1 ENHRY, CDR2 SYGVKD. Deletions cut 0 bases from V and 10 bases from J, with 7 bases between. The CDR3 sequence: CAISESLGQYF. CDR3 bases: TGTGCCATCAGTGAGTCTCTGGGACAGTACTTC.

The CDR3 nucleotides read TGTGCCAGCAGTCCTCCCGTCCACCTCATCAGTTTCTCTGGCTACACCTTC. It is translated as CASSPPVHLISFSGYTF. This chain connects TRBV28 to TRBJ1-2, with D unclear. This CDR3 contains 17 residues. Per germline, CDR1 MDHEN and CDR2 SYDVKM. Trimming removed 5 bases from V and 7 bases from J, with 26 bases in between.

The rearrangement links TRBV7-9 to TRBJ2-7, with D maybe TRBD1 (6 bases). Trimming took off 4 bases at V and 5 bases at J, with 12 bases between the two ends. This CDR3 contains 13 residues. Germline V CDR1 and CDR2: SEHNR, FQNEAQ (reference sequence). Here the CDR3 DNA reads TGTGCCAGCAGCTCCCCAAACAGGGACGAGCAGTACTTC. Amino acids: CASSSPNRDEQYF.